One sample yielded the 22 T cell receptor beta chains listed below, sequenced in a study of blood T cell repertoires in COVID-19. Repertoires were generated with immunoSEQ multiplex PCR, while TCRdb's copy carries only in-frame clones and drops some. Of about 50,000 clones in the sample, roughly 85% were seen once. The sample taken for sequencing was peripheral blood. The receptors were sampled from a man between 60 and 75 years old with acute or convalescent COVID-19.

The J gene is TRBJ1-2, the V gene TRBV5-5; 7 positions agree with TRBD1. V was pared by 4 bases and J by 3 bases, with 6 bases of the junction left unmatched. The CDR3 contains 14 residues. CDR1 is SGHKS and CDR2 is YYEKEE in the germline V gene (reference sequence). The CDR3 DNA sequence: TGTGCCAGCAGCCCCCGACAGGGCCACTATGGCTACACCTTC. Amino acids: CASSPRQGHYGYTF.

The chain carries TRBV5-4 and TRBJ2-3, with 8 bases identical to TRBD1. CDR1 is SGHNT and CDR2 is YYREEE in the germline V gene (reference sequence). V was pared by 1 base and J by 4 bases, with 2 bases of the junction left unmatched. The CDR3 is 14 residues long. The DNA of the CDR3 is TGTGCCAGCAGCTTGTCACAGGGGGCAGATACGCAGTATTTT. Its translation: CASSLSQGADTQYF.

The V call is TRBV7-9, the J call TRBJ2-3, with 8 bases aligning to TRBD2. The V segment lost 4 bases and the J segment 3 bases; nucleotides outside the gene matches: 18. The CDR3 has 19 residues. Per the germline V gene, CDR1 is SEHNR and CDR2 is FQNEAQ (reference sequence). The CDR3 DNA is TGTGCCAGCAGCTCCACCCCTTACCAGAGCGGGAGAAGGACAGATACGCAGTATTTT. Protein: CASSSTPYQSGRRTDTQYF.

The V and J genes are TRBV28 and TRBJ2-7; 10 positions match TRBD1. The germline V gene encodes CDR1 MDHEN and CDR2 SYDVKM. V was clipped by 4 bases and J by 6 bases; unmatched bases: 9. The CDR3 sequence is 15 residues long. DNA of the CDR3: TGTGCCAGCAGTTCAACCCGGACAGGGGGGTCCGAGCAGTACTTC. Protein product: CASSSTRTGGSEQYF.

This rearrangement joins TRBV7-9 to TRBJ1-6; 9 bases are a match to TRBD1. The CDR3 sequence is 14 residues long. V lost 3 bases and J lost 10; bases outside the gene matches: 4. CDR1 is SEHNR, CDR2 FQNEAQ, per germline (reference sequence). CDR3 sequence reads: CASSLGTGRSPLHF. The CDR3 nucleotides are TGTGCCAGCAGCTTGGGGACAGGGCGATCACCCCTCCACTTT. The full variable domain, its missing parts supplied by reference TRBV7-9 and TRBJ1-6, is DTGVSQNPRHKITKRGQNVTFRCDPISEHNRLYWYRQTLGQGPEFLTYFQNEAQLEKSRLLSDRFSAERPKGSFSTLEIQRTEQGDSAMYLCASSLGTGRSPLHFGNGTRLTVT.

The gene calls are TRBV25-1 and TRBJ1-4; D not resolved. This CDR3 contains 15 residues. Germline V gives CDR1 MGHDK, CDR2 SYGVNS. The V and J ends lost 8 bases and 0 bases respectively, with 13 bases between them. CDR3 coding DNA: TGTGCCAGCTCTCTTCCGGGTGCAACTAATGAAAAACTGTTTTTT. Translation: CASSLPGATNEKLFF.

The CDR3 spells CASSSVGRQGTEAFF. In nucleotides, the CDR3 is TGTGCCAGCAGTTCGGTAGGTCGACAGGGAACTGAAGCTTTCTTT. V and J are TRBV28 and TRBJ1-1, with 7 nucleotides matching TRBD1. V gave up 4 bases and J gave up 5 bases; unmatched junction bases: 10. CDR3 length: 15 residues. CDR1 and CDR2 from the germline V gene are MDHEN and SYDVKM.

This clone showed up just once. The J gene is TRBJ1-2, the V gene TRBV6-5; no definite D call. Trimming took off 4 bases at V and 4 bases at J, with 7 bases between the two ends. The V gene's germline CDR1 is MNHEY and CDR2 SVGAGI. This CDR3 has 12 amino acids. Written as DNA, the CDR3 is TGTGCCAGCAGTTCGGTCGGCTATGGCTACACCTTC. This encodes CASSSVGYGYTF.

The rearrangement uses TRBV5-1 and TRBJ2-7; TRBD1 agrees at 9 bases. With V trimmed by 4 bases and J by 1 base, 6 bases remained unmatched. CDR1 is SGHRS, CDR2 YFSETQ, per germline. This CDR3 region has 15 residues. The CDR3 region is CASSRQGQGSYEQYF. CDR3 coding DNA: TGCGCCAGCAGCCGACAGGGACAGGGTTCCTACGAGCAGTACTTC. Variable domain in full (rest from reference TRBV5-1 and TRBJ2-7): KAGVTQTPRYLIKTRGQQVTLSCSPISGHRSVSWYQQTPGQGLQFLFEYFSETQRNKGNFPGRFSGRQFSNSRSEMNVSTLELGDSALYLCASSRQGQGSYEQYFGPGTRLTVT.

This chain links TRBV7-2 with TRBJ2-1; 11 bases map to TRBD1. CDR3 size: 15 residues. CDR1 SGHTA and CDR2 FQGNSA come from the germline V gene. V lost 5 bases and J lost 3; bases outside the gene matches: 3. The CDR3 sequence: CASSPGQGVYNEQFF. Here the CDR3 DNA reads TGTGCCAGCAGCCCGGGACAGGGGGTCTACAATGAGCAGTTCTTC.

The gene calls are TRBV2 and TRBJ2-1, with 11 bases lining up with TRBD1. With 8 bases clipped from V and 6 bases from J, the junction kept 3 bases outside the gene matches. Per germline, CDR1 SNHLY and CDR2 FYNNEI. The CDR3 is made up of 13 amino acids. CDR3 in DNA: TGTGCCAGCCGCGGGACAGGGGGCAATGAGCAGTTCTTC. This codes for CASRGTGGNEQFF.

This chain connects TRBV9 to TRBJ2-1; weak D call: TRBD2 (5 bases). In germline, CDR1 is SGDLS, CDR2 YYNGEE. V was shortened by 3 bases and J by 1 base, with 14 bases between the two germline ends. There are 16 residues in the CDR3. The CDR3 loop reads CASSGGSITSYNEQFF. The CDR3 region has the DNA TGTGCCAGCAGCGGAGGGAGTATCACTTCCTACAATGAGCAGTTCTTC.

The rearrangement uses TRBV19 and TRBJ1-2; 7 bases are shared with TRBD1. Looked up from germline, CDR1 is LNHDA and CDR2 is SQIVND (reference sequence). V lost 6 bases, J lost 4 bases, and 14 bases stayed unmatched. CDR3 length equals 16 residues. CDR3 amino acids: CASRRTGLERSYGYTF. The CDR3 nucleotides are TGTGCCAGTAGACGGACAGGACTGGAGCGCTCCTATGGCTACACCTTC. The full variable domain, rest sourced from reference TRBV19 and TRBJ1-2, is DGGITQSPKYLFRKEGQNVTLSCEQNLNHDAMYWYRQDPGQGLRLIYYSQIVNDFQKGDIAEGYSVSREKKESFPLTVTSAQKNPTAFYLCASRRTGLERSYGYTFGSGTRLTVV.

A few counts support this clone. The CDR3 DNA follows: TGTGCCAGCAGTTTCTCGTGGGTGCGTACAGGGGCAGGTCAGCCCCAGCATTTT. This encodes CASSFSWVRTGAGQPQHF. The rearrangement joins TRBV28 to TRBJ1-5; TRBD1 matches at 7 bases. The germline gives CDR1 MDHEN, CDR2 SYDVKM. The CDR3 is 18 residues long. V was clipped by 3 bases and J by 6 bases; unmatched bases: 17.

DNA of the CDR3: TGCGCCAGCAGCCCTACTAGCGGGAGCGGGTCCTACGAGCAGTACTTC. This translates into CASSPTSGSGSYEQYF. The gene calls are TRBV5-1 and TRBJ2-7; 11 bases match TRBD2. The CDR3 length is 16 residues. J gave up 1 base and V 4 bases, and 7 bases lay outside the gene matches. CDR1 SGHRS and CDR2 YFSETQ come from the germline V gene.

This chain uses TRBV2 with TRBJ1-5, with D possibly matching TRBD1 (5 bases). Trimming pared 6 bases from V and 2 bases from J, leaving 11 bases between. CDR1 SNHLY and CDR2 FYNNEI come from the germline V gene. The CDR3 is 14 residues long. This chain's CDR3 is CASRGQGGNQPQHF. CDR3 sequence (DNA): TGTGCCAGCAGGGGCCAGGGTGGCAATCAGCCCCAGCATTTT.

The chain recombines TRBV19 with TRBJ2-7; 7 positions match TRBD2. The V segment lost 3 bases and the J segment 1 base; nucleotides outside the gene matches: 9. Germline values: CDR1 LNHDA, CDR2 SQIVND (reference sequence). This CDR3 has 16 residues. This chain's CDR3 is CASSIYGEGRSYEQYF. The CDR3 coding sequence is TGTGCCAGTAGTATCTACGGGGAGGGGAGATCCTACGAGCAGTACTTC.

This clone appeared a single time. This rearrangement joins TRBV15 to TRBJ2-1; the match to TRBD2 covers 11 bases. The CDR3 is 15 residues long. Germline assignment: CDR1 LNHNV and CDR2 YYDKDF (reference sequence). The trim removed 0 bases at V and 7 bases at J, leaving 2 bases unmatched. The CDR3 protein is CATSREWTSGNEQFF. In DNA, the CDR3 is TGTGCCACCAGCAGAGAGTGGACTAGCGGGAATGAGCAGTTCTTC. Full variable domain (remainder filled in from reference TRBV15 and TRBJ2-1): DAMVIQNPRYQVTQFGKPVTLSCSQTLNHNVMYWYQQKSSQAPKLLFHYYDKDFNNEADTPDNFQSRRPNTSFCFLDIRSPGLGDTAMYLCATSREWTSGNEQFFGPGTRLTVL.

This chain uses TRBV2 with TRBJ1-6; D unresolved. CDR1 is SNHLY and CDR2 is FYNNEI in the germline V gene. Trimming shortened V by 8 bases and J by 0 bases, and 8 bases separated the two germline ends. This CDR3 has 14 residues. CDR3 bases: TGTGCCAGCGGTCCGAGCTCCTATAATTCACCCCTCCACTTT. This sequence encodes CASGPSSYNSPLHF.

The gene calls are TRBV11-3 and TRBJ2-2; TRBD2 might be the D (5 bases). Trimming took off 3 bases at V and 8 bases at J, with 7 bases between the two ends. Per germline, CDR1 SGHNT and CDR2 YENEEA. The CDR3 sequence is 12 residues long. The CDR3 protein is CASSFGNGELFF. Here the CDR3 DNA reads TGTGCCAGCAGCTTCGGGAATGGGGAGCTGTTTTTT.

V and J are TRBV10-3 and TRBJ1-5, with D maybe TRBD1 (5 bases). The germline V and J ends were trimmed by 11 bases and 0 bases, with 11 bases remaining between them. The CDR3 covers 13 residues. Germline V lookup: CDR1 ENHRY, CDR2 SYGVKD. For the CDR3, the DNA is TGTGCCTCCGGGGGGAATAGCAATCAGCCCCAGCATTTT. As protein: CASGGNSNQPQHF.

This chain connects TRBV27 to TRBJ2-7; 7 bases line up with TRBD1. CDR1 and CDR2 from the germline V gene are MNHEY and SMNVEV (reference sequence). The V and J ends lost 5 bases and 2 bases, in that order; junction bases with no gene match: 6. The CDR3 runs 14 residues. Written as DNA, the CDR3 is TGTGCCAGCAGTGCCACAGGGGCAGCCTACGAGCAGTACTTC. Its translation: CASSATGAAYEQYF.